Presented here are 20 T cell receptor delta chains from one specimen sequenced in a study of Vδ1+ human thymocytes. Extracted RNA was reverse transcribed into cDNA. CDR3 amplicons came from multiplex PCR with pooled V-gene forward and constant-region reverse primers. TCRdb re-called the multiplex PCR reads with CATT. Of about 73,000 delta-chain clones detected, 30% to 45% appear once; the ten largest clones hold approximately 0.3%. Their target antigens are unknown. Study-level points and caveats: Highly polyclonal TRG and TRD repertoires with Gaussian CDR3 length distributions appeared in thymus.

The sequencing sample was made of Vdelta1+ gamma-delta thymocytes from the thymus. Indicated subset: FACS-sorted CD3+ TCRalphabeta- TCRVdelta1+ TCRVdelta2- thymocytes. These TCRs come from a boy under two years old who had congenital heart surgery.

This clone was counted between two and nine times. The rearrangement joins TRDV1 to TRDJ1; D remains unclear. With 2 bases removed from V and 0 bases from J, the gap between germline ends came to 25 bases. Germline V gene sequence: CDR1 TSWWSYY, CDR2 QGS. CDR3 length: 20 residues. The CDR3 region has the DNA TGTGCTCTTGGGGAAAGTCTCCCTCGCCCATTGATAGAGTACACCGATAAACTCATCTTT. Its protein is CALGESLPRPLIEYTDKLIF.

The chain recombines TRDV1 with TRDJ1; tentatively, D is TRDD3 (6 bases). The V gene's germline CDR1 is TSWWSYY and CDR2 QGS. The CDR3 has 22 residues. Trimming left V 0 bases short and J 0 bases short, with 29 bases between. CDR3 amino acids: CALGELSVPRLGRGKYTDKLIF. The CDR3 DNA reads as TGTGCTCTTGGGGAACTATCCGTACCGAGACTGGGAAGGGGAAAGTACACCGATAAACTCATCTTT.

The chain combines TRDV1 with TRDJ1, with TRDD3 as a possible D gene (5 bases). The CDR3 sequence is 20 residues long. The V end was cut by 4 bases, the J end by 0 bases, with 27 bases between. CDR1 is TSWWSYY and CDR2 is QGS in the germline V gene. DNA of the CDR3: TGTGCTCTTGGGGTCATGCCGTCTCGGATCTGTAGGGATCACACCGATAAACTCATCTTT. Protein: CALGVMPSRICRDHTDKLIF.

This clone showed up just a few times. This chain joins TRDV2 and TRDJ3; 11 bases match TRDD3. The ends lost 1 base at V and 1 base at J; junction bases unmatched: 23. This CDR3 contains 25 residues. Germline V gives CDR1 GEAIGNYY, CDR2 EKD. The CDR3 sequence: CACDTVKSEVTGGYLKSWDTRQMFF. CDR3 bases: TGTGCCTGTGACACTGTAAAATCGGAGGTGACTGGGGGATATCTAAAGTCCTGGGACACCCGACAGATGTTTTTC.

V is TRDV1 and J is TRDJ1; 10 nucleotides line up with TRDD3. From germline, CDR1 is TSWWSYY and CDR2 QGS. The CDR3 sequence is 19 residues long. With 3 bases clipped from V and 7 bases from J, the junction kept 20 bases outside the gene matches. For the CDR3, the DNA is TGTGCTCTTGGGGACCTCCTGTCTCCGGACTGGGGGATTTGGGTTAAACTCATCTTT. It is translated as CALGDLLSPDWGIWVKLIF.

This chain uses TRDV1 with TRDJ1; D not certain. This CDR3 spans 16 amino acids. Germline CDR1 is TSWWSYY and CDR2 is QGS. Trimming pared 0 bases from V and 2 bases from J, leaving 13 bases between. The CDR3 nucleotides are TGTGCTCTTGGGGAACTAGAACGGGCGGCTACCGATAAACTCATCTTT. This gives the protein CALGELERAATDKLIF.

This clone was counted between two and nine times. V is TRDV1 and J is TRDJ1; D is undetermined. V lost 2 bases and J lost 2, with 9 bases in between. The germline V gene encodes CDR1 TSWWSYY and CDR2 QGS. This CDR3 contains 14 residues. CDR3 amino acids: CALGEVIGTDKLIF. CDR3 DNA sequence: TGTGCTCTTGGGGAAGTGATTGGTACCGATAAACTCATCTTT.

The gene calls are TRDV1 and TRDJ1; 11 bases are shared with TRDD3. Germline assignment: CDR1 TSWWSYY and CDR2 QGS. The V and J ends lost 8 bases and 0 bases, in that order; junction bases with no gene match: 26. The CDR3 covers 22 residues. CDR3 nucleotides: TGTGCTCTTAAACCCCCCTTCCTACCTGGATTGGGGGATACGCCGAACACCGATAAACTCATCTTT. It codes for CALKPPFLPGLGDTPNTDKLIF.

The chain combines TRDV1 with TRDJ1, with TRDD3 matching 11 bases. Germline V gene data show CDR1 as TSWWSYY and CDR2 as QGS. J lost 7 bases, V lost 2 bases, and 12 bases had no gene match. This CDR3 comprises 17 residues. The chain's CDR3 is CALGEVLTAGGYPKLIF. CDR3 DNA: TGTGCTCTTGGGGAAGTTCTTACTGCTGGGGGATACCCTAAACTCATCTTT.

This clone appeared a few times. The chain links TRDV1 to TRDJ1, with 9 bases fitting TRDD3. This CDR3 is built from 21 residues. Trimming removed 2 bases from V and 0 bases from J; junction bases left unmatched: 19. The germline V gene encodes CDR1 TSWWSYY and CDR2 QGS. The CDR3 nucleotides are TGTGCTCTTGGGGAAGAGTCCCTCGGGACTGGGGGAGTCTTTTACACCGATAAACTCATCTTT. Translated: CALGEESLGTGGVFYTDKLIF.

This clone was seen a single time. The genes are TRDV1 and TRDJ1; D is unclear. This CDR3 region has 19 residues. Germline loops: CDR1 TSWWSYY, CDR2 QGS. V shed 3 bases and J shed 5 bases, with 28 bases lying between them. CDR3 region: CALGDNILRGRGPPDKLIF. As DNA, the CDR3 is TGTGCTCTTGGGGACAATATTCTTCGAGGTCGAGGCCCGCCTGATAAACTCATCTTT.

This chain connects TRDV1 to TRDJ1; 10 bases agree with TRDD3. Germline lookup yields CDR1 TSWWSYY and CDR2 QGS. V shed 0 bases and J 0 bases; nucleotides not matched to a gene: 13. CDR3 length: 20 amino acids. The CDR3: CALGELSGGGYPPYTDKLIF. DNA for the CDR3: TGTGCTCTTGGGGAACTGTCCGGTGGGGGATACCCCCCTTACACCGATAAACTCATCTTT.

V is TRDV1 and J is TRDJ1; the D gene is possibly TRDD2 (9 bases). The CDR3 length is 21 residues. The V end lost 1 base, the J end lost 0 bases, and 27 bases lay between the germline ends. The V gene's germline CDR1 is TSWWSYY and CDR2 QGS. The CDR3 loop reads CALGEPRAFLPWGRYTDKLIF. For the CDR3, the DNA is TGTGCTCTTGGGGAACCCCGAGCCTTCCTACCCTGGGGGAGGTACACCGATAAACTCATCTTT.

This clone was seen a few times. The chain combines TRDV1 with TRDJ1, with D unresolved. V lost 0 bases and J lost 1, with 15 bases in between. Germline CDR1 is TSWWSYY and CDR2 is QGS. The CDR3 contains 17 residues. Here the CDR3 reads CALGELHYASITDKLIF. The CDR3 coding sequence is TGTGCTCTTGGGGAACTACATTACGCTTCAATCACCGATAAACTCATCTTT.

The J gene is TRDJ1, the V gene TRDV1, with 12 bases that match TRDD3. Unmatched junction bases numbered 25, after V lost 3 bases and J lost 8 bases. Germline V gene lookup returns CDR1 TSWWSYY and CDR2 QGS. The length of the CDR3 is 21 residues. CDR3 residues: CALGDPLPTSRTGGYSQKLIF. In nucleotides, the CDR3 is TGTGCTCTTGGGGATCCCCTTCCTACGTCCCGTACTGGGGGATACTCCCAGAAACTCATCTTT.

This chain uses TRDV1 with TRDJ1, with D perhaps matching TRDD2 (9 bases). The CDR3 has 20 residues. Trimming took off 8 bases at V and 0 bases at J, with 31 bases between the two ends. Per the germline V gene, CDR1 is TSWWSYY and CDR2 is QGS. CDR3 DNA sequence: TGTGCTCTTTACCTTCCTACGAACTACTGGGGGCTCACGTACACCGATAAACTCATCTTT. Amino acid sequence: CALYLPTNYWGLTYTDKLIF.

This clone has just a few counts. The rearrangement links TRDV1 to TRDJ1; TRDD3 aligns across 9 bases. The V and J ends lost 2 bases and 2 bases, in that order; junction bases with no gene match: 27. The germline gives CDR1 TSWWSYY, CDR2 QGS. The CDR3 loop spans 23 amino acids. This chain's CDR3 is CALGESFDSTHPGGWVSTDKLIF. CDR3 bases: TGTGCTCTTGGGGAATCTTTCGACTCCACCCACCCTGGGGGATGGGTATCTACCGATAAACTCATCTTT.

This clone was found many times. The sample carries other DNA sequences with the same CDR3. This chain uses TRDV2 with TRDJ1, with TRDD3 matching over 7 bases. V gave up 3 bases and J gave up 5 bases; unmatched junction bases: 8. The CDR3 is 14 amino acids. The germline V gene encodes CDR1 GEAIGNYY and CDR2 EKD. DNA of the CDR3: TGTGCCTGTGACGTTTCGGGGGATTCGGATAAACTCATCTTT. Protein: CACDVSGDSDKLIF.

This clone showed up just a few times. The V and J genes are TRDV1 and TRDJ1; D might be TRDD2 (6 bases). The CDR3 totals 21 residues. Trimming shortened V by 4 bases and J by 4 bases, and 34 bases separated the two germline ends. The germline V gene has CDR1 TSWWSYY and CDR2 QGS. CDR3 DNA: TGTGCTCTTGGGGCATACTTCCCCCCCTTCCGCCTTGTACTGGCTGACGATAAACTCATCTTT. Translation gives CALGAYFPPFRLVLADDKLIF.

There are a few counts of this clone. This sequence joins TRDV1 and TRDJ1; the match to TRDD3 covers 8 bases. V lost 0 bases, J lost 3 bases, and 24 bases stayed unmatched. In germline, CDR1 is TSWWSYY, CDR2 QGS. The CDR3 is 22 amino acids. The CDR3 protein is CALGELSLPSSILGILADKLIF. For the CDR3, the DNA is TGTGCTCTTGGGGAACTTAGCCTTCCCAGTTCGATTCTGGGGATACTGGCCGATAAACTCATCTTT.